The clone carrying this TCR beta chain showed up many times. The data stem from a study of CD8 T cells in ankylosing spondylitis. TCRdb reprocessed the 5' RACE reads with MiXCR, giving one entry per CDR3 protein. The sample includes about 240,000 distinct CDR3 sequences, 8% to 11% of them seen just once. Germline V gene data show CDR1 as DFQATT and CDR2 as SNEGSKA (reference sequence). V gave up 4 bases and J gave up 10 bases; unmatched junction bases: 10. The CDR3 is 14 residues long. This sequence originates from a male donor with ankylosing spondylitis or in good health (not recorded which). Sample: blood, either unsorted or a sorted T cell fraction (not recorded which). The chain is built from TRBV20-1 and TRBJ1-6, with 7 nucleotides matching TRBD1. The CDR3 DNA reads TGCAGTGCTACAAACAGACAGGGAGGATCACCCCTCCACTTT. This encodes CSATNRQGGSPLHF.